This entry lists 9 T cell receptor beta chains sequenced from one sample in a study of blood T cells in healthy people across ages. A sample-barcoded 5' primer and a J-beta primer mix were used in a second PCR of about 7 to 12 cycles. TCRdb re-called the 5' RACE reads through MiXCR, storing one row per CDR3 protein. This sample has approximately 900,000 distinct CDR3 sequences; about 27% occur once, and the top ten carry more than 8.5%. In addition, the sample was reused for a study of T cells of mothers and their children.

Sequencing input: blood. The source of these receptors is a woman in her 40s in good health.

This clonotype was seen more than once but under ten times. The chain links TRBV7-2 to TRBJ2-5; weak D call: TRBD1 (5 bases). The DNA matches TRBJ2-7 better at its end, which makes the J call doubtful. Germline V gene data show CDR1 as SGHTA and CDR2 as FQGNSA. This CDR3 has 13 residues. CDR3 region: CASSLNRIYEQYF. The CDR3 DNA reads TGTGCCAGCAGCTTAAACAGGATCTACGAGCAGTACTTC.

This clonotype came up many times. The V gene is TRBV10-3, the J gene TRBJ2-5, with 8 bases lining up with TRBD2. CDR1 is ENHRY and CDR2 is SYGVKD in the germline V gene. The CDR3 consists of 14 residues. Trimming cost V 3 bases and J 4 bases; bases outside gene matches: 4. This CDR3 reads CAISDTGGLETQYF. CDR3 bases: TGTGCCATCAGTGATACGGGGGGGCTAGAGACCCAGTACTTC.

The table lists this clonotype with a few counts. This chain connects TRBV7-3 to TRBJ1-1; tentatively, D is TRBD1 (6 bases). V lost 5 bases to trimming and J lost 7 bases, with 14 bases between them. Germline V lookup: CDR1 SGHTA, CDR2 FQGTGA. CDR3 size: 13 residues. CDR3 residues: CASSPDKGDEAFF. For the CDR3, the DNA is TGTGCCAGCAGCCCGGACAAGGGGGATGAAGCTTTCTTT. The complete variable domain, with remaining parts taken from reference TRBV7-3 and TRBJ1-1, reads GAGVSQTPSNKVTEKGKYVELRCDPISGHTALYWYRQSLGQGPEFLIYFQGTGAADDSGLPNDRFFAVRPEGSVSTLKIQRTERGDSAVYLCASSPDKGDEAFFGQGTRLTVV.

V is TRBV3-1 and J is TRBJ2-4; either TRBD1 or TRBD2 may supply D (6 bases each). The CDR3 loop spans 17 amino acids. The V end lost 0 bases, the J end lost 6 bases, and 18 bases lay between the germline ends. Germline V gene sequence: CDR1 LGHDT, CDR2 YNNKEL (reference sequence). CDR3: CASSQEQQGPGVNIQYF. As DNA, the CDR3 is TGTGCCAGCAGCCAAGAACAGCAGGGGCCGGGGGTAAACATTCAGTACTTC.

On this clonotype itself: This may be a read error: a much more frequent sequence differs by one nucleotide. This chain joins TRBV5-1 and TRBJ1-5; no clear D gene. There are 13 residues in the CDR3. Germline values: CDR1 SGHRS, CDR2 YFSETQ. The CDR3 DNA follows: TGCGCCAGCAGCTTAGAAAGCAAACAGCCCCAGCATTTT. It translates to CASSLESKQPQHF.

This clonotype showed up many times. J is TRBJ1-6 and V is TRBV30, with D maybe TRBD1 (5 bases). The CDR3 sequence is 15 residues long. CDR1 GTSNPN and CDR2 SVGIG come from the germline V gene (reference sequence). The V end was cut by 7 bases, the J end by 0 bases, with 13 bases between. In DNA, the CDR3 is TGTGCCTCCCGGGGGGGGAGCTCCTATAATTCACCCCTCCACTTT. It codes for CASRGGSSYNSPLHF.

The chain combines TRBV20-1 with TRBJ1-1; a possible D gene is TRBD1 (6 bases). Trimming removed 6 bases at V and 3 bases at J, with 14 bases between. Germline CDR1 is DFQATT and CDR2 is SNEGSKA (reference sequence). The CDR3 is 13 amino acids. CDR3 nucleotides: TGCAGTGCCCCACGAGGGGGGGACACTGAAGCTTTCTTT. It is translated as CSAPRGGDTEAFF.

This clonotype was seen repeatedly, ten times or more. This chain connects TRBV29-1 to TRBJ2-3; D could derive from TRBD1 or TRBD2 (5 bases each). Trimming took 6 bases from V and 4 from J, leaving 26 bases between them. The germline gives CDR1 SQVTM, CDR2 ANQGSEA. The CDR3 is 17 residues long. Here the CDR3 reads CSVHPGSVTRGADTQYF. CDR3 bases: TGCAGCGTCCACCCGGGTAGCGTCACCCGGGGCGCAGATACGCAGTATTTT.

This clonotype has at least ten counts. J is TRBJ2-1 and V is TRBV3-1; 11 bases align to TRBD2. The junction had 14 bases not matched to a gene; V was cut back by 1 base and J by 6 bases. The CDR3 totals 19 residues. CDR1 is LGHDT, CDR2 YNNKEL, per germline (reference sequence). The CDR3 DNA reads TGTGCCAGCAGCCAAGGCATTGGGTTTATAGCGGGGGGGCTCAATGAGCAGTTCTTC. Translated, it gives CASSQGIGFIAGGLNEQFF.